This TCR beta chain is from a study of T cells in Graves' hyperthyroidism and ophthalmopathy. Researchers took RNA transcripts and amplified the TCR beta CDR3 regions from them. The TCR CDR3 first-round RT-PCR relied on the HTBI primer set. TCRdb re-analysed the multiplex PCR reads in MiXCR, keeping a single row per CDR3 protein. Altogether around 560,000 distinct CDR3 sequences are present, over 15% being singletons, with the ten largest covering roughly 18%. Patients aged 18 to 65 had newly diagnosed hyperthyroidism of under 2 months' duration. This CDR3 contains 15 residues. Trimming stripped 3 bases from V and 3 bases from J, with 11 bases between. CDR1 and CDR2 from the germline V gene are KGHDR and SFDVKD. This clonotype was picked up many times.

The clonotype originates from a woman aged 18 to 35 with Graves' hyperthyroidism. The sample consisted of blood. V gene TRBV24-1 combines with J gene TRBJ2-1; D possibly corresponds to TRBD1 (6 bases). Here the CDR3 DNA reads TGTGCCACCAGTGATCAACAGGGCGACTACAATGAGCAGTTCTTC. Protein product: CATSDQQGDYNEQFF.